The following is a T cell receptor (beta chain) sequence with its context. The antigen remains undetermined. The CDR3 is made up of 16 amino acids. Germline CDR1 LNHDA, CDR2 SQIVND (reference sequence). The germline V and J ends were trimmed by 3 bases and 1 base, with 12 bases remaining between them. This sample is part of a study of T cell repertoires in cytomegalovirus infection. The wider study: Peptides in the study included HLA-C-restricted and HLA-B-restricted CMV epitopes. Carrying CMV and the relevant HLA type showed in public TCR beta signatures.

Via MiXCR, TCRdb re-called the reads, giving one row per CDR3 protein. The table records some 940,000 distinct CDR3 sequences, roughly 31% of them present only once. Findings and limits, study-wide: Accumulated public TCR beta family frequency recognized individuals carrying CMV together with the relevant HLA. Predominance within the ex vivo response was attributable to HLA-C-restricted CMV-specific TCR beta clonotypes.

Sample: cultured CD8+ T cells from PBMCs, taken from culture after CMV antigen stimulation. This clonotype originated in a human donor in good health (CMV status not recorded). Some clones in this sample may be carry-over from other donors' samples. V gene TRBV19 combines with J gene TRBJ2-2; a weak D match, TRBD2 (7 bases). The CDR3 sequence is CASSIGRGMNTGELFF. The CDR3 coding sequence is TGTGCCAGTAGTATTGGGAGGGGGATGAACACCGGGGAGCTGTTTTTT. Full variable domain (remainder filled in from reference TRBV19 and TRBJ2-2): DGGITQSPKYLFRKEGQNVTLSCEQNLNHDAMYWYRQDPGQGLRLIYYSQIVNDFQKGDIAEGYSVSREKKESFPLTVTSAQKNPTAFYLCASSIGRGMNTGELFFGEGSRLTVL.